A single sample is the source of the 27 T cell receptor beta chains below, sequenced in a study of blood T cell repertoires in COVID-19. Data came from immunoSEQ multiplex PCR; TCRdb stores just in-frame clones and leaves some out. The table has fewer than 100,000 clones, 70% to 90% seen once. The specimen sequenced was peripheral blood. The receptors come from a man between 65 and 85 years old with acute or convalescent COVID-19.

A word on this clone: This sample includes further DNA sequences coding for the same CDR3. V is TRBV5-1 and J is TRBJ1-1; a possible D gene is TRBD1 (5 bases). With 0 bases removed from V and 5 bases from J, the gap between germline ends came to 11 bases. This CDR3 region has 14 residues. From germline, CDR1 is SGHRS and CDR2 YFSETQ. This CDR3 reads CASSLGQGGTEAFF. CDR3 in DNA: TGCGCCAGCAGCTTGGGGCAGGGTGGGACTGAAGCTTTCTTT.

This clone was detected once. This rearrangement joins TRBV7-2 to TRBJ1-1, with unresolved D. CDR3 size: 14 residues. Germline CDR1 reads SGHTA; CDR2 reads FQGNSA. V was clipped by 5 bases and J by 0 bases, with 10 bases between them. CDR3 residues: CASSLSAVNTEAFF. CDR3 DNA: TGTGCCAGCAGCCTCTCGGCGGTGAACACTGAAGCTTTCTTT. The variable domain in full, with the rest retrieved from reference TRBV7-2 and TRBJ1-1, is GAGVSQSPSNKVTEKGKDVELRCDPISGHTALYWYRQSLGQGLEFLIYFQGNSAPDKSGLPSDRFSAERTGGSVSTLTIQRTQQEDSAVYLCASSLSAVNTEAFFGQGTRLTVV.

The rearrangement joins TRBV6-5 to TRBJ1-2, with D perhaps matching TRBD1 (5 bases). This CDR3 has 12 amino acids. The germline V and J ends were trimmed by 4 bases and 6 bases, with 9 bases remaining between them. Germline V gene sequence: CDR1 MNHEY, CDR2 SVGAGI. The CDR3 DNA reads TGTGCCAGCAGTTGGACATCGGATGGCTACACCTTC. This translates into CASSWTSDGYTF.

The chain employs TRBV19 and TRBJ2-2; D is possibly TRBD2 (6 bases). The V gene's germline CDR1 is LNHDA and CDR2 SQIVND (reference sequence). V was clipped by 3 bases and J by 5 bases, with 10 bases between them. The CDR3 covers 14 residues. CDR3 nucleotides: TGTGCCAGTAGTATTAGGCGGGGAACCGGGGAGCTGTTTTTT. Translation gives CASSIRRGTGELFF.

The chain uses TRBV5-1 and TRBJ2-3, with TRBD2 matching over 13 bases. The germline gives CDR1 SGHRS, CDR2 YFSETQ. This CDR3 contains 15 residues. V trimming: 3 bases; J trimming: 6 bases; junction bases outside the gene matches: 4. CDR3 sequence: CASSSGLAGSDTQYF. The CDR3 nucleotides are TGCGCCAGCAGCTCGGGACTAGCGGGGTCGGATACGCAGTATTTT.

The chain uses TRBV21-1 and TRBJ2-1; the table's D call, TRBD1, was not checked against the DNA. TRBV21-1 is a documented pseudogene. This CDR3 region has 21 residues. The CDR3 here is CASSNKRGLQGCGWSYNEQFF. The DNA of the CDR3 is TGTGCCAGCAGCAATAAAAGGGGGCTACAGGGGTGCGGGTGGTCCTACAATGAGCAGTTCTTC.

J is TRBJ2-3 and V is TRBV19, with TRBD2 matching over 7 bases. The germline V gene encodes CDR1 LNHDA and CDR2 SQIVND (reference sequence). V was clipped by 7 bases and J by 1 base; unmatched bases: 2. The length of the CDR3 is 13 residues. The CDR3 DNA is TGTGCCAGTAACCTAGCGGGCACAGATACGCAGTATTTT. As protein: CASNLAGTDTQYF. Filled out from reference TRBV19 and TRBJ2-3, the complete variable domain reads DGGITQSPKYLFRKEGQNVTLSCEQNLNHDAMYWYRQDPGQGLRLIYYSQIVNDFQKGDIAEGYSVSREKKESFPLTVTSAQKNPTAFYLCASNLAGTDTQYFGPGTRLTVL.

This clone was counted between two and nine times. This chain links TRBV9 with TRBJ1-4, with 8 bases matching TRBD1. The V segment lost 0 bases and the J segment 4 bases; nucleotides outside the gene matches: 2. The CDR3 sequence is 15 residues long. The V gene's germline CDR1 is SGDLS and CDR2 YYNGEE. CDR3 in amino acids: CASSVEQGGNEKLFF. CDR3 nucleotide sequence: TGTGCCAGCAGCGTAGAACAGGGGGGTAATGAAAAACTGTTTTTT.

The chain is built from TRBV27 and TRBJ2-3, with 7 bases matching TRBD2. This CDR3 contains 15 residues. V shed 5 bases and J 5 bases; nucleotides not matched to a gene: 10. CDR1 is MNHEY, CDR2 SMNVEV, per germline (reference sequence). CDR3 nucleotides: TGTGCCAGCAGTCCCTTGAGCGGGGCTAGAGATACGCAGTATTTT. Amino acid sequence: CASSPLSGARDTQYF.

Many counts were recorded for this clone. CDR3 sequence (DNA): TGTGCCACCAACCTCCAGGGTTCGTACACCGGGGAGCTGTTTTTT. Its translation: CATNLQGSYTGELFF. The J gene is TRBJ2-2, the V gene TRBV28; maybe TRBD1 (5 bases). The CDR3 length is 15 residues. V was pared by 10 bases and J by 3 bases, with 18 bases between. Germline CDR1 MDHEN, CDR2 SYDVKM.

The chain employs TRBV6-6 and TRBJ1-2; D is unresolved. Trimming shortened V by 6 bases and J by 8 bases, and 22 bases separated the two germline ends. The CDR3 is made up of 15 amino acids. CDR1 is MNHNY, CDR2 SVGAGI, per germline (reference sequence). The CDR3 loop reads CASSLDFFGTGGYTF. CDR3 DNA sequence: TGTGCCAGCAGCCTCGACTTTTTCGGAACGGGGGGCTACACCTTC.

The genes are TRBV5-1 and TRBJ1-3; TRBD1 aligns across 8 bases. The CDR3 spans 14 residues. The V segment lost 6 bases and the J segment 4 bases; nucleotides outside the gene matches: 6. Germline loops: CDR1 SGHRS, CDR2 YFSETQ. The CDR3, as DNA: TGCGCCAGCAAAGGACAGGGTCAGGGAAACACCATATATTTT. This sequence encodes CASKGQGQGNTIYF.

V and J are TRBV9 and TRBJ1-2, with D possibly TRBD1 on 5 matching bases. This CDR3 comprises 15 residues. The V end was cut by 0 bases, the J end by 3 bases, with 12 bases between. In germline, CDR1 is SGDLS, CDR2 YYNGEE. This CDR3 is CASSVDAGRDYGYTF. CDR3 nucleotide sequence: TGTGCCAGCAGCGTAGATGCAGGGAGGGACTATGGCTACACCTTC.

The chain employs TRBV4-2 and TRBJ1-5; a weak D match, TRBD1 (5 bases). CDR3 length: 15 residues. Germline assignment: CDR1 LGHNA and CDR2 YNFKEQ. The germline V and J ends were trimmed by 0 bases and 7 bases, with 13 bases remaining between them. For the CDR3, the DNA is TGTGCCAGCAGCCAAGATCTAGGGGCCAGCCAGCCCCAGCATTTT. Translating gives CASSQDLGASQPQHF.

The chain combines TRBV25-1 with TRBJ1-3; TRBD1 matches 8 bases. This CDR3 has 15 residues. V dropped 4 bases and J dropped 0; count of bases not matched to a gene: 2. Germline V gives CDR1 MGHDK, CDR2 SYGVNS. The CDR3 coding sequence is TGTGCCAGCAGTGTTGGGACAGGCTCTGGAAACACCATATATTTT. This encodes CASSVGTGSGNTIYF.

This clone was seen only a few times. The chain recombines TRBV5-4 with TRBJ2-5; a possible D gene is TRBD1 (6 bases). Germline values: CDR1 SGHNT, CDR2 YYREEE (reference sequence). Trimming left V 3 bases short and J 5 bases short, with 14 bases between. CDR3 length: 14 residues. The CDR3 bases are TGTGCCAGCAGCTCACAGGGAGAGGGCGAGACCCAGTACTTC. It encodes CASSSQGEGETQYF.

CDR3: CASSLEARGNEKLFF. Here the CDR3 DNA reads TGTGCCAGCAGCCTCGAAGCGCGGGGGAATGAAAAACTGTTTTTT. The V gene is TRBV9, the J gene TRBJ1-4; D might be TRBD1 (5 bases). The V end was cut by 4 bases, the J end by 5 bases, with 15 bases between. In germline, CDR1 is SGDLS, CDR2 YYNGEE. CDR3 length: 15 amino acids.

CDR3 nucleotide sequence: TGTGCCAGCAGTGATCTCTCAGGGGGAAGCACAGATACGCAGTATTTT. It encodes CASSDLSGGSTDTQYF. The genes are TRBV6-1 and TRBJ2-3, with TRBD1 matching 7 bases. The CDR3 is 16 amino acids. V trimming: 3 bases; J trimming: 0 bases; junction bases outside the gene matches: 6. Looked up from germline, CDR1 is MNHNS and CDR2 is SASEGT.

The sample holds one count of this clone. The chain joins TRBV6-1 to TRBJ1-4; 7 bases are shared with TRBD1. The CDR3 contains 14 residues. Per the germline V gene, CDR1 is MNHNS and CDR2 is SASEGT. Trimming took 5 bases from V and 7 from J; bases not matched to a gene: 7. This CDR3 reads CASSPDPGGEKLFF. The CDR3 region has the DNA TGTGCCAGCAGTCCGGACCCAGGGGGTGAAAAACTGTTTTTT.

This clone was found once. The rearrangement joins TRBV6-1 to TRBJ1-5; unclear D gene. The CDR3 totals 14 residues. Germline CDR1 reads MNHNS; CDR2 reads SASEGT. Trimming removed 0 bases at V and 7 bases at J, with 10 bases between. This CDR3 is CASSEAGGRQPQHF. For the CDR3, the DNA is TGTGCCAGCAGTGAAGCGGGCGGGAGACAGCCCCAGCATTTT.

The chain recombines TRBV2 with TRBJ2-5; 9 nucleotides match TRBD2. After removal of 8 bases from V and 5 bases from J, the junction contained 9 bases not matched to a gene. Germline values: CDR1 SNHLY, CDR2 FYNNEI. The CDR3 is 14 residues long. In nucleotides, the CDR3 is TGTGCCAGCGCCACCGGGACTAGCAGGGAGACCCAGTACTTC. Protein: CASATGTSRETQYF.

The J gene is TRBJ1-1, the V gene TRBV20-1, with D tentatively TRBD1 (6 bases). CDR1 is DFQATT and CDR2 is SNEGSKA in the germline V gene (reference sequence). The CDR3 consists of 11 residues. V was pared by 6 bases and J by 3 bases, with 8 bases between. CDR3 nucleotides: TGCAGTGCCGACAGGTACACTGAAGCTTTCTTT. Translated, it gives CSADRYTEAFF.

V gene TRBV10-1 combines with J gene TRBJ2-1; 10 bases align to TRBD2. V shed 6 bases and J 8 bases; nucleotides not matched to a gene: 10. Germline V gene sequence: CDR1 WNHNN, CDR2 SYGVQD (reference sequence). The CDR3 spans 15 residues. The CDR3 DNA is TGCGCCAGCAGAGCTGGACTAGCGGAAAGGGATGAGCAGTTCTTC. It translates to CASRAGLAERDEQFF.

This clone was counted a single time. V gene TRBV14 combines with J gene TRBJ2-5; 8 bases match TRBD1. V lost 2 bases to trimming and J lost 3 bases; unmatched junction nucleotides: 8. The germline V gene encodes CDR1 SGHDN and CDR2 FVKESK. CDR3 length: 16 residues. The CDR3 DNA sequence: TGTGCCAGCAGCCAACTGGCAGGGGGCGGAGAAGAGACCCAGTACTTC. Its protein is CASSQLAGGGEETQYF.

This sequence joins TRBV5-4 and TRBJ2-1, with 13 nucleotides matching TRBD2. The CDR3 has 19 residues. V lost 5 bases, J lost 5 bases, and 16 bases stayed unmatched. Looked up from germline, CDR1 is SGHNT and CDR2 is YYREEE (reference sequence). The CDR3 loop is CASRPGLAGLGSLHNEQFF. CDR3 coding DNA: TGTGCCAGCAGGCCGGGACTAGCGGGGTTGGGGAGTTTGCACAATGAGCAGTTCTTC.

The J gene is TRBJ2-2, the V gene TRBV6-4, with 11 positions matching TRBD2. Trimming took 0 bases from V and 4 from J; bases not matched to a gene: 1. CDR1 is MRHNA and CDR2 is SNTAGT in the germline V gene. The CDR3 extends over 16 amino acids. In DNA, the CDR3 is TGTGCCAGCAGTGACTCTAGCGGGGGGGCCACCGGGGAGCTGTTTTTT. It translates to CASSDSSGGATGELFF.

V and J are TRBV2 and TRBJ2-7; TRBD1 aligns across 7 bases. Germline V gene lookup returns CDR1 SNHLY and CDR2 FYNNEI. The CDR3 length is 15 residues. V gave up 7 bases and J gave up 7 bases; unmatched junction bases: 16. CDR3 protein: CASTLEGTVKQEQYF. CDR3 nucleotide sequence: TGTGCCAGCACCTTAGAAGGGACAGTTAAACAAGAGCAGTACTTC. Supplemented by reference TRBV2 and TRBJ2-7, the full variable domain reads EPEVTQTPSHQVTQMGQEVILRCVPISNHLYFYWYRQILGQKVEFLVSFYNNEISEKSEIFDDQFSVERPDGSNFTLKIRSTKLEDSAMYFCASTLEGTVKQEQYFGPGTRLTVT.